This TCR beta chain appears in the sequencing data of a study of cytomegalovirus exposure and HLA in healthy donors. Vbeta (60) and Jbeta (13) primers were used in the PCR. Assay used: immunoSEQ multiplex PCR; TCRdb lists only in-frame clones, some missing. The sample contains 190,000 or so clones, around 83% of which appear only once. Study-level results: In a later analysis, across HLA loci, associated TCR counts were highest for DRB1, lowest for HLA-C.

Note on this clone: Antigen unknown. The junction and the germline gene differ at one end; a read error may be behind it.

The CDR3 spans 18 residues. Germline V lookup: CDR1 SEHNR, CDR2 FQNEAQ (reference sequence). This clonotype originated in a man aged 50 to 60 in good health and CMV-seronegative. Sequencing used PBMCs. The chain recombines TRBV7-9 with TRBJ2-6; the D gene is possibly TRBD1 (7 bases). The CDR3 DNA follows: TGTTCCAGCAGCTTTCCATCAGGGGGGATCTCTGGGGCCAACGTCCTGACTTTC. It encodes CSSSFPSGGISGANVLTF.